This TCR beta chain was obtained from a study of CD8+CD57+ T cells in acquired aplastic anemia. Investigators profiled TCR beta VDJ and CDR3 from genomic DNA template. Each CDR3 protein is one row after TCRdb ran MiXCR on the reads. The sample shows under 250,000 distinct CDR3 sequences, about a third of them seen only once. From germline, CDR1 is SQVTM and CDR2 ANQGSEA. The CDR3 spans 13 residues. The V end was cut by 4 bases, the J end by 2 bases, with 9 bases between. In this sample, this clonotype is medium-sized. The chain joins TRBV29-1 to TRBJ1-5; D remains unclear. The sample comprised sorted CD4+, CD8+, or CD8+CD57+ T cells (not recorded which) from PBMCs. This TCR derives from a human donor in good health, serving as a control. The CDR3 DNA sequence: TGCAGCGTTGTCACAGACGGCAATCAGCCCCAGCATTTT. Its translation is CSVVTDGNQPQHF.